A single sample is the source of the 8 T cell receptor beta chains below, sequenced in a study of blood T cell repertoires in COVID-19. The data were produced by immunoSEQ multiplex PCR, yet TCRdb's version contains in-frame clones alone and is incomplete. The sample has about 110,000 clones; 72% are singletons. The sample comprised peripheral blood. The receptor source for this set is a woman aged 60-70 years with acute or convalescent COVID-19.

The chain carries TRBV7-3 and TRBJ2-5, with a tentative D call TRBD2 (7 bases). Per the germline V gene, CDR1 is SGHTA and CDR2 is FQGTGA. The CDR3 totals 13 residues. V was clipped by 5 bases and J by 6 bases, with 13 bases between them. CDR3 nucleotide sequence: TGTGCCAGCAGCCCGAGGGGGGGAAAGACCCAGTACTTC. It translates to CASSPRGGKTQYF.

This clone was seen only once. V and J are TRBV18 and TRBJ2-2, with TRBD2 as a possible D gene (5 bases). The CDR3 has 16 amino acids. V lost 3 bases, J lost 5 bases, and 16 bases lay in between. The germline V gene has CDR1 KGHSH and CDR2 LQKENI. CDR3 nucleotides: TGTGCCAGCTCACCTTTGGACGCCACGGGGACCGGGGAGCTGTTTTTT. Translating gives CASSPLDATGTGELFF. Using reference TRBV18 and TRBJ2-2 for the parts outside the CDR3, the full variable domain is NAGVMQNPRHLVRRRGQEARLRCSPMKGHSHVYWYRQLPEEGLKFMVYLQKENIIDESGMPKERFSAEFPKEGPSILRIQQVVRGDSAAYFCASSPLDATGTGELFFGEGSRLTVL.

The chain is built from TRBV6-2 or TRBV6-3 and TRBJ2-3; TRBD1 aligns across 7 bases. Germline-derived CDR1 and CDR2 are MNHEY and SVGEGT. V was clipped by 4 bases and J by 8 bases; unmatched bases: 0. The CDR3 runs to 11 residues. Written as DNA, the CDR3 is TGTGCCAGCAGTTCAGGGGGTACGCAGTATTTT. This encodes CASSSGGTQYF.

This clone showed up just a few times. The genes are TRBV5-6 and TRBJ1-2; 7 nucleotides agree with TRBD1. This CDR3 has 15 amino acids. V dropped 4 bases and J dropped 7; count of bases not matched to a gene: 13. Germline-derived CDR1 and CDR2 are SGHDT and YYEEEE. CDR3 sequence reads: CASSAIGTEVFGYTF. CDR3 sequence (DNA): TGTGCCAGCAGCGCCATCGGGACAGAGGTCTTTGGCTACACCTTC.

This clone was seen once. V is TRBV6-1 and J is TRBJ2-7, with 12 positions matching TRBD1. In germline, CDR1 is MNHNS, CDR2 SASEGT. The V and J ends lost 2 bases and 4 bases, in that order; junction bases with no gene match: 9. The CDR3 consists of 17 residues. The CDR3 sequence is CASSEILGQGARYEQYF. In DNA form, the CDR3 reads TGTGCCAGCAGTGAAATACTGGGACAGGGGGCTCGGTACGAGCAGTACTTC.

The chain joins TRBV2 to TRBJ2-7; D is unresolved. Germline loops: CDR1 SNHLY, CDR2 FYNNEI. The CDR3 is made up of 11 amino acids. Trimming took 6 bases from V and 3 from J, leaving 6 bases between them. CDR3 sequence reads: CASSPNYEQYF. CDR3 DNA: TGTGCCAGCAGCCCAAACTACGAGCAGTACTTC.

This sequence joins TRBV3-1 (or the pseudogene TRBV3-2) and TRBJ1-1; 7 nucleotides line up with TRBD1. Germline V gene lookup returns CDR1 LGHDT and CDR2 YNNKEL (reference sequence). The length of the CDR3 is 12 residues. V shed 6 bases and J 8 bases; nucleotides not matched to a gene: 6. CDR3 in amino acids: CASSDLGQEAFF. The CDR3 DNA is TGTGCCAGCAGTGACTTGGGACAGGAAGCTTTCTTT.

The chain employs TRBV7-3 and TRBJ2-3; no definite D call. Germline values: CDR1 SGHTA, CDR2 FQGTGA. This CDR3 has 12 residues. Trimming stripped 3 bases from V and 6 bases from J, with 7 bases between. For the CDR3, the DNA is TGTGCCAGCAGCTTGTCCGGGGATACGCAGTATTTT. Its translation: CASSLSGDTQYF.